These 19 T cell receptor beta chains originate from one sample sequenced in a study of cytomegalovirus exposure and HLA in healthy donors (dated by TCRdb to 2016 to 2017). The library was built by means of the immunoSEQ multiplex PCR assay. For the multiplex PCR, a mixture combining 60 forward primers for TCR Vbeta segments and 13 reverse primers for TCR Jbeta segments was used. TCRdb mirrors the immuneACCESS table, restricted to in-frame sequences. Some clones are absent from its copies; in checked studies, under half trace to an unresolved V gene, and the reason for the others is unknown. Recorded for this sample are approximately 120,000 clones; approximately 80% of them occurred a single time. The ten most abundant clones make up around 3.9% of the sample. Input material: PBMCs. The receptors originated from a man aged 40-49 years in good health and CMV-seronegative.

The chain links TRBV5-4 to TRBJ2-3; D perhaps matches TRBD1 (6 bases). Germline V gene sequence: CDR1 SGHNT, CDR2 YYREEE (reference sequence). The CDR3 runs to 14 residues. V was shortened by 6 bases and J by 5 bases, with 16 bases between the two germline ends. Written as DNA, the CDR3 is TGTGCCAGCACCAACAGGGCAGGGATAGATACGCAGTATTTT. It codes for CASTNRAGIDTQYF.

The CDR3 loop reads CATREDPRRIYEQYF. CDR3 sequence (DNA): TGTGCCACCCGGGAGGACCCTCGGAGGATCTACGAGCAGTACTTC. The chain uses TRBV6-5 and TRBJ2-7, with 7 nucleotides matching TRBD2. Per germline, CDR1 MNHEY and CDR2 SVGAGI. The CDR3 loop spans 15 amino acids. The junction had 15 bases not matched to a gene; V was cut back by 10 bases and J by 3 bases.

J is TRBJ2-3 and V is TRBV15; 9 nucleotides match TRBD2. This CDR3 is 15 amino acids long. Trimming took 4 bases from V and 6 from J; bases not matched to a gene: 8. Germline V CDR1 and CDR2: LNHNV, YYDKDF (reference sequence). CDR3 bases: TGTGCCACCAGCAATTGGGCGGGGGGGCGGGATACGCAGTATTTT. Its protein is CATSNWAGGRDTQYF.

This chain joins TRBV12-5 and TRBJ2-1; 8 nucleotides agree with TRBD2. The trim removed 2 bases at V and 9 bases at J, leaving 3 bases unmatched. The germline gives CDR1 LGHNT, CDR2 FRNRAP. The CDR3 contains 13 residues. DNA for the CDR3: TGTGCTAGTGGTTTGACGGGGGGGGTTGAGCAGTTCTTC. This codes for CASGLTGGVEQFF.

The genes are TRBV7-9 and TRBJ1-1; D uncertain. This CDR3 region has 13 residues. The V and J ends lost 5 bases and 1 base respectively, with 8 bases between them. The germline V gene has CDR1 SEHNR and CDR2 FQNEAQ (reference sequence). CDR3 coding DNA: TGTGCCAGCAGCCCCCCGAGGAACACTGAAGCTTTCTTT. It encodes CASSPPRNTEAFF.

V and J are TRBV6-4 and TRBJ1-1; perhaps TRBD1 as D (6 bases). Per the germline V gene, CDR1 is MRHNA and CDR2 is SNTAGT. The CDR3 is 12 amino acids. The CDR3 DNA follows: TGTTACCGACAGGCGATGAACACTGAAGCTTTCTTT. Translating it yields CYRQAMNTEAFF.

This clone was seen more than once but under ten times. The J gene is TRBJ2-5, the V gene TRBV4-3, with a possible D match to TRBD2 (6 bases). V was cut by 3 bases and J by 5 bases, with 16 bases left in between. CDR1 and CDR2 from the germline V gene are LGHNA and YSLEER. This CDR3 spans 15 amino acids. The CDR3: CASSHGDSPGETQYF. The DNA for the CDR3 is TGCGCCAGCAGCCACGGGGACTCCCCCGGGGAGACCCAGTACTTC.

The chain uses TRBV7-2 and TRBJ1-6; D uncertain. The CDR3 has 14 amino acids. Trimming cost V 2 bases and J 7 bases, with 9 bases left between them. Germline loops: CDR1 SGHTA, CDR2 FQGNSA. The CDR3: CASSLTTLNSPLHF. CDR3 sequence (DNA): TGTGCCAGCAGCTTAACTACCTTAAATTCACCCCTCCACTTT.

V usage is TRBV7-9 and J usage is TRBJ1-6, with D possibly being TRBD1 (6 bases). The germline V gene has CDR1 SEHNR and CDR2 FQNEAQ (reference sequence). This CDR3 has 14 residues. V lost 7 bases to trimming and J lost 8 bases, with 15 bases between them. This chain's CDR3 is CASTPTGSDSPLHF. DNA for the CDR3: TGTGCCAGCACCCCAACAGGGTCCGATTCACCCCTCCACTTT.

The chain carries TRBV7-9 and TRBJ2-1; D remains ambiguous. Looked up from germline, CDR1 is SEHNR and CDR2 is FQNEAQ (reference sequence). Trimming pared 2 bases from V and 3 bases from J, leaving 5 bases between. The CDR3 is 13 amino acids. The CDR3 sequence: CASSLQVYNEQFF. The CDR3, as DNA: TGTGCCAGCAGCTTACAGGTCTACAATGAGCAGTTCTTC.

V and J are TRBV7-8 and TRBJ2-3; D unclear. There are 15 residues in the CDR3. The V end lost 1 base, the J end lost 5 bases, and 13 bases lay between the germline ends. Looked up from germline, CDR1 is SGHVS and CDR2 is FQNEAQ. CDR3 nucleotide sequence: TGTGCCAGCAGCTTAGGAGGCGGATCTGGAGATACGCAGTATTTT. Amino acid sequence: CASSLGGGSGDTQYF.

This CDR3 is CASSGTPNGYTF. In DNA form, the CDR3 reads TGTGCCAGCAGCGGGACACCCAACGGCTACACCTTC. The rearrangement joins TRBV6-1 to TRBJ1-2, with a possible D match to TRBD1 (6 bases). Germline CDR1 reads MNHNS; CDR2 reads SASEGT. V lost 6 bases, J lost 8 bases, and 13 bases lay in between. The CDR3 has 12 amino acids.

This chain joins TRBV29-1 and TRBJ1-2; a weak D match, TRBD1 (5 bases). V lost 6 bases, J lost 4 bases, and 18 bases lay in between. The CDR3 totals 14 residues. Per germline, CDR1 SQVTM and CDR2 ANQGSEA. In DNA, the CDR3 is TGCAGCGTCGGGGGAAGGGGAGGCGGCTATGGCTACACCTTC. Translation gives CSVGGRGGGYGYTF.

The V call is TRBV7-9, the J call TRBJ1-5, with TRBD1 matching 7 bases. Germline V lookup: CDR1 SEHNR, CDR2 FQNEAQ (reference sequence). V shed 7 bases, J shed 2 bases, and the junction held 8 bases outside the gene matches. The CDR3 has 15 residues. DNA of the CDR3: TGTGCCAGCACCCAAGACAGGGTCGGCAATCAGCCCCAGCATTTT. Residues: CASTQDRVGNQPQHF.

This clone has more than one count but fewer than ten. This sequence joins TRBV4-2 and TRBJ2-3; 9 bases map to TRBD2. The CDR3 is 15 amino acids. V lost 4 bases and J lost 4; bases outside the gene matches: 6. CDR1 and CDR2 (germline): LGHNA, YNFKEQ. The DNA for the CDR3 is TGTGCCAGCAGCCTTCAGCGGGGGGAGGCAGATACGCAGTATTTT. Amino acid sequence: CASSLQRGEADTQYF.

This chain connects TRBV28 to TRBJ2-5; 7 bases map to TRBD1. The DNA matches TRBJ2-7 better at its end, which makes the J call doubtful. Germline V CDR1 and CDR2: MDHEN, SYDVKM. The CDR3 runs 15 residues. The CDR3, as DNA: TGTGCCAGCAGTTTAGGGCAGGGGGAAATTTACGAGCAGTACTTC. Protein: CASSLGQGEIYEQYF.

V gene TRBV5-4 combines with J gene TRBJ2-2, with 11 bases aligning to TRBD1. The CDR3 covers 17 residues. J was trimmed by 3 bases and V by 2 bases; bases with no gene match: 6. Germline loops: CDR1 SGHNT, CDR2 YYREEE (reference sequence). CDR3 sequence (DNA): TGTGCCAGCAGCTTACGAAGGACAGGGGGCTACACCGGGGAGCTGTTTTTT. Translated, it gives CASSLRRTGGYTGELFF. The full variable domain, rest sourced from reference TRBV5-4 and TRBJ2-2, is ETGVTQSPTHLIKTRGQQVTLRCSSQSGHNTVSWYQQALGQGPQFIFQYYREEENGRGNFPPRFSGLQFPNYSSELNVNALELDDSALYLCASSLRRTGGYTGELFFGEGSRLTVL.

For the CDR3, the DNA is TGTGCCAGCAGCACCACAGGGTTCTCTGGAAACACCATATATTTT. It codes for CASSTTGFSGNTIYF. The chain carries TRBV9 and TRBJ1-3; D is possibly TRBD1 (6 bases). V lost 4 bases and J 0 bases, leaving 11 bases between the germline ends. Germline V CDR1 and CDR2: SGDLS, YYNGEE. This CDR3 has 15 amino acids.

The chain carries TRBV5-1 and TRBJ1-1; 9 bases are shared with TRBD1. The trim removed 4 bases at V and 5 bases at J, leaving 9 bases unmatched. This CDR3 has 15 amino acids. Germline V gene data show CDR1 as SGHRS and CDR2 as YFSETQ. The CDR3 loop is CASSPQGQGRTEAFF. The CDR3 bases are TGCGCCAGCAGCCCCCAGGGACAGGGCAGAACTGAAGCTTTCTTT. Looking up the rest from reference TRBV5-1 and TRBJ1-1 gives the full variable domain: KAGVTQTPRYLIKTRGQQVTLSCSPISGHRSVSWYQQTPGQGLQFLFEYFSETQRNKGNFPGRFSGRQFSNSRSEMNVSTLELGDSALYLCASSPQGQGRTEAFFGQGTRLTVV.